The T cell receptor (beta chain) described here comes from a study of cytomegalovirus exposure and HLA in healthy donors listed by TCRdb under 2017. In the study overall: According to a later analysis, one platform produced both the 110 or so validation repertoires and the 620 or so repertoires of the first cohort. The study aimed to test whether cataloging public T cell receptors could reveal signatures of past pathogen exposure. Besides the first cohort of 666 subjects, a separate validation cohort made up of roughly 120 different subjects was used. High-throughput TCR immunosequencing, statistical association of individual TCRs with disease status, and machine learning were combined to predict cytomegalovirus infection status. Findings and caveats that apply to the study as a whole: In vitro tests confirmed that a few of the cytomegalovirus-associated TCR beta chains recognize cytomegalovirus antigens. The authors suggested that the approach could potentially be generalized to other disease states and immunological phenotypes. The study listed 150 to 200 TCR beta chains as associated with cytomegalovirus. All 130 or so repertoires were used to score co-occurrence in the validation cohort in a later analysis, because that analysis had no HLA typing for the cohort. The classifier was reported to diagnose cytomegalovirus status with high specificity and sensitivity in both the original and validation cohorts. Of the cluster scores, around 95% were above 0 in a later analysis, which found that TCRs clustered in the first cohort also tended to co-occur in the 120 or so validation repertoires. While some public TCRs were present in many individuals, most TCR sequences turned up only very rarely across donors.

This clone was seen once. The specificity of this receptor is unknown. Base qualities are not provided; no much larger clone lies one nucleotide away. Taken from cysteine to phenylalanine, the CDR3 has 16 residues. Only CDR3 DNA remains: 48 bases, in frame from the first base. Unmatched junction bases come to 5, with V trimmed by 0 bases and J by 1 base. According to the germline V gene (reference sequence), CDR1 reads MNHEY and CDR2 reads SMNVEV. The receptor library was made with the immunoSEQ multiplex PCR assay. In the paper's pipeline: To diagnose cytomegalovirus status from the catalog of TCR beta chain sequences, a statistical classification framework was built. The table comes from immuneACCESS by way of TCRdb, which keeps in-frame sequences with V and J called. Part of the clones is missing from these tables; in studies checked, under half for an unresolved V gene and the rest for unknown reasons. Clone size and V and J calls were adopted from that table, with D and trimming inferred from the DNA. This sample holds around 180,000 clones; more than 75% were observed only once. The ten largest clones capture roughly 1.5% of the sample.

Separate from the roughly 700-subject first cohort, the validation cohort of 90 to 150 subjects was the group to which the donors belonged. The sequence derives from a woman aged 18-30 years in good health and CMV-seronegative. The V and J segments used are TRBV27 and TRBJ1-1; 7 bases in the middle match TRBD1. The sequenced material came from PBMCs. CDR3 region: CASSLSPRTGNTEAFF. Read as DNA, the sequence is TGTGCCAGCAGTTTATCGCCCAGGACAGGGAACACTGAAGCTTTCTTT.